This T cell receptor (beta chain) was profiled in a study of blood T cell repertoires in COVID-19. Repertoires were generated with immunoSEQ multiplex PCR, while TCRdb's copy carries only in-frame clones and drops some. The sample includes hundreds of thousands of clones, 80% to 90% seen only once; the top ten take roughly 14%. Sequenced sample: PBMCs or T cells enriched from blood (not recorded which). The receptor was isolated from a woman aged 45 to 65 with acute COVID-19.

The CDR3 protein is CASSYFDGLVNTF. The DNA of the CDR3 is TGTGCCAGCAGTTACTTTGATGGTCTAGTCAACACCTTC. The chain carries TRBV6-5 and TRBJ1-2, with no clear D. V lost 1 base and J 12 bases, leaving 15 bases between the germline ends. CDR1 MNHEY and CDR2 SVGAGI come from the germline V gene. The CDR3 is 13 amino acids.